The 8 T cell receptor beta chains given below trace back to one sample, sequenced in a study of T-cell reconstitution after alpha-beta-depleted transplantation in children. Preparation of the TCRbeta library was carried out with unique molecular identifiers. Via MiXCR, TCRdb re-called the PCR reads, giving one row per CDR3 protein. The sample has about 200,000 distinct CDR3 sequences; roughly 15% are singletons. The sequencing used PBMCs from the stem cell graft donor, collected from the stem cell graft. All receptors derive from a human donor who donated a stem cell graft to a child with acute lymphoblastic leukemia.

At least ten counts were recorded for this clonotype. V is TRBV24-1 and J is TRBJ2-3; unclear D gene. The CDR3 has 13 amino acids. V was cut by 6 bases and J by 0 bases, with 6 bases left in between. Germline loops: CDR1 KGHDR, CDR2 SFDVKD. CDR3 residues: CATSLGSTDTQYF. CDR3 DNA sequence: TGTGCCACCAGTTTGGGCAGCACAGATACGCAGTATTTT.

The chain is built from TRBV30 and TRBJ2-7, with a weak D call TRBD1 (6 bases). Germline assignment: CDR1 GTSNPN and CDR2 SVGIG (reference sequence). The CDR3 has 13 residues. V lost 6 bases, J lost 1 base, and 13 bases lay in between. The CDR3 region has the DNA TGTGCCTGCCGGGACAAGGGTTCCTACGAGCAGTACTTC. Protein: CACRDKGSYEQYF.

V usage is TRBV5-1 and J usage is TRBJ1-1, with D maybe TRBD1 (6 bases). This CDR3 region has 14 residues. The V end was cut by 0 bases, the J end by 7 bases, with 13 bases between. Germline V gene data show CDR1 as SGHRS and CDR2 as YFSETQ. The CDR3 region has the DNA TGCGCCAGCAGCTTGGATGGGGGGCAGGTTGAAGCTTTCTTT. Protein: CASSLDGGQVEAFF.

This clonotype was counted ten times or more. The gene calls are TRBV10-3 and TRBJ2-7; 8 bases match TRBD1. Germline V gives CDR1 ENHRY, CDR2 SYGVKD. This CDR3 has 14 amino acids. The junction had 2 bases not matched to a gene; V was cut back by 4 bases and J by 0 bases. The DNA of the CDR3 is TGTGCCATCAGTGGACAGGGGAGCTCCTACGAGCAGTACTTC. Translation: CAISGQGSSYEQYF.

This clonotype occurred many times. The CDR3: CASSLGLAGQETQYF. The CDR3 DNA reads as TGTGCCAGCAGCTTAGGACTAGCGGGGCAAGAGACCCAGTACTTC. The chain combines TRBV11-3 with TRBJ2-5; TRBD2 aligns across 11 bases. The germline V gene encodes CDR1 SGHNT and CDR2 YENEEA. The V and J ends lost 1 base and 2 bases, in that order; junction bases with no gene match: 0. The CDR3 extends over 15 amino acids.

This clonotype was seen many times. The chain joins TRBV12-3 or TRBV12-4 to TRBJ1-1; weak D call: TRBD1 (5 bases). V lost 6 bases, J lost 8 bases, and 22 bases lay in between. The CDR3 consists of 15 residues. CDR3 sequence reads: CASSPQPGAGYEAFF. The CDR3 DNA is TGTGCCAGCAGCCCGCAGCCCGGGGCTGGGTACGAAGCTTTCTTT.

This clonotype was seen ten or more times. The chain joins TRBV7-2 to TRBJ2-7, with 8 bases fitting TRBD2. This CDR3 has 17 residues. The germline CDR1 and CDR2 sequences are SGHTA and FQGNSA. The V and J ends lost 3 bases and 1 base, in that order; junction bases with no gene match: 11. The chain's CDR3 is CASSFGGRKMRSYEQYF. The CDR3 DNA is TGTGCCAGCAGCTTTGGCGGGAGGAAAATGAGGTCCTACGAGCAGTACTTC.

This clonotype was found many times. The chain uses TRBV29-1 and TRBJ2-1; 9 nucleotides align to TRBD2. Looked up from germline, CDR1 is SQVTM and CDR2 is ANQGSEA. After removal of 0 bases from V and 7 bases from J, the junction contained 10 bases not matched to a gene. This CDR3 contains 16 residues. The CDR3 protein is CSVEDISGRHLNEQFF. For the CDR3, the DNA is TGCAGCGTTGAAGATATAAGCGGGAGGCATCTTAATGAGCAGTTCTTC.